Presented here are 29 T cell receptor beta chains from one specimen sequenced in a study of blood T cell repertoires in COVID-19. Assay: immunoSEQ multiplex PCR; the TCRdb copy retains only in-frame clones and omits some. The repertoire holds 25,000 to 35,000 clones, with approximately 67% as singletons. Material: peripheral blood. The receptors here all came from a human donor in a cohort sampled during active COVID-19.

The rearrangement uses TRBV19 and TRBJ1-5; TRBD1 might be the D (6 bases). Looked up from germline, CDR1 is LNHDA and CDR2 is SQIVND (reference sequence). This CDR3 spans 15 amino acids. V lost 3 bases, J lost 5 bases, and 14 bases lay in between. As DNA, the CDR3 is TGTGCCAGTAGTATCCAGGGGACCCTCTATCAGCCCCAGCATTTT. Translated, it gives CASSIQGTLYQPQHF.

V usage is TRBV6-2 or TRBV6-3 and J usage is TRBJ2-3; 10 bases match TRBD2. Germline CDR1 is MNHEY and CDR2 is SVGEGT. This CDR3 is 18 amino acids long. The ends lost 2 bases at V and 9 bases at J; junction bases unmatched: 17. CDR3 DNA sequence: TGTGCCAGCAGTTACGGTCTAGCGGGGGTCCGGAGAACGTACACGCAGTATTTT. Protein sequence: CASSYGLAGVRRTYTQYF.

The chain joins TRBV4-3 to TRBJ2-7; the D gene is possibly TRBD2 (6 bases). This CDR3 region has 13 residues. Germline V gene lookup returns CDR1 LGHNA and CDR2 YSLEER. Trimming left V 0 bases short and J 6 bases short, with 9 bases between. The CDR3 bases are TGCGCCAGCAGCCAAGATGGAGGGTTCGAGCAGTACTTC. Amino acid sequence: CASSQDGGFEQYF.

The genes are TRBV7-9 and TRBJ1-1; the D gene is possibly TRBD1 (6 bases). This CDR3 comprises 14 residues. The germline V gene has CDR1 SEHNR and CDR2 FQNEAQ (reference sequence). Trimming stripped 5 bases from V and 1 base from J, with 11 bases between. CDR3: CASSPGTQNTEAFF. CDR3 bases: TGTGCCAGCAGCCCCGGGACACAGAACACTGAAGCTTTCTTT.

The CDR3 is CASSRAAGADTQYF. Written as DNA, the CDR3 is TGTGCCAGCAGCCGAGCCGCGGGAGCAGATACGCAGTATTTT. The chain carries TRBV11-3 and TRBJ2-3; 7 nucleotides align to TRBD2. Trimming took 5 bases from V and 4 from J; bases not matched to a gene: 6. Germline V lookup: CDR1 SGHNT, CDR2 YENEEA. The CDR3 is 14 amino acids. The variable domain in full, with the rest retrieved from reference TRBV11-3 and TRBJ2-3, is EAGVVQSPRYKIIEKKQPVAFWCNPISGHNTLYWYLQNLGQGPELLIRYENEEAVDDSQLPKDRFSAERLKGVDSTLKIQPAELGDSAVYLCASSRAAGADTQYFGPGTRLTVL.

The gene calls are TRBV11-1 and TRBJ2-1; 10 bases are a match to TRBD2. V shed 3 bases and J 9 bases; nucleotides not matched to a gene: 5. CDR1 and CDR2 from the germline V gene are SGHAT and FQDESV (reference sequence). The CDR3 has 14 amino acids. CDR3 bases: TGTGCCAGCAGCTTGAGCGGGGGGGCCGCTGAGCAGTTCTTC. Translated: CASSLSGGAAEQFF. Combining the CDR3 with reference TRBV11-1 and TRBJ2-1 gives the whole variable domain EAEVAQSPRYKITEKSQAVAFWCDPISGHATLYWYRQILGQGPELLVQFQDESVVDDSQLPKDRFSAERLKGVDSTLKIQPAELGDSAMYLCASSLSGGAAEQFFGPGTRLTVL.

J is TRBJ1-4 and V is TRBV4-3; D ambiguous. The germline CDR1 and CDR2 sequences are LGHNA and YSLEER. The CDR3 sequence is 16 residues long. V was trimmed by 0 bases and J by 4 bases, leaving 12 bases between them. DNA for the CDR3: TGCGCCAGCAGCCAAGACTTGAGTTCTTATAATGAAAAACTGTTTTTT. Protein sequence: CASSQDLSSYNEKLFF.

V usage is TRBV7-8 and J usage is TRBJ1-1, with D possibly TRBD1 on 5 matching bases. This CDR3 is built from 14 residues. Per the germline V gene, CDR1 is SGHVS and CDR2 is FQNEAQ. V was cut by 8 bases and J by 0 bases, with 13 bases left in between. Written as DNA, the CDR3 is TGTGCCAGCGGCCAAGGGGCGGTGAACACTGAAGCTTTCTTT. Encoded protein: CASGQGAVNTEAFF.

In its sample, this clone was seen once. The J gene is TRBJ1-4, the V gene TRBV27; D may be TRBD1 (6 bases). This CDR3 has 14 residues. Germline-derived CDR1 and CDR2 are MNHEY and SMNVEV (reference sequence). Trimming left V 5 bases short and J 7 bases short, with 14 bases between. The DNA for the CDR3 is TGTGCCAGCAGTCCAGACAGGTCGGGTGAAAAACTGTTTTTT. Translation gives CASSPDRSGEKLFF. Drawing the rest from reference TRBV27 and TRBJ1-4, the complete variable domain is EAQVTQNPRYLITVTGKKLTVTCSQNMNHEYMSWYRQDPGLGLRQIYYSMNVEVTDKGDVPEGYKVSRKEKRNFPLILESPSPNQTSLYFCASSPDRSGEKLFFGSGTQLSVL.

This chain uses TRBV3-1 (or the pseudogene TRBV3-2) with TRBJ1-1; tentatively, D is TRBD1 (5 bases). CDR3 length: 11 amino acids. V lost 4 bases and J lost 8, with 8 bases in between. The germline CDR1 and CDR2 sequences are LGHDT and YNNKEL (reference sequence). CDR3 nucleotide sequence: TGTGCCAGCAGCCGGGGCAGGGAAGCTTTCTTT. Its translation: CASSRGREAFF.

This clone was seen a single time. V and J are TRBV30 and TRBJ1-5; D possibly corresponds to TRBD1 (5 bases). CDR3 length: 13 amino acids. Trimming stripped 2 bases from V and 7 bases from J, with 12 bases between. The germline gives CDR1 GTSNPN, CDR2 SVGIG (reference sequence). CDR3 in DNA: TGTGCCTGGAGTCGGACCTCAGGGCAGCCCCAGCATTTT. Translation gives CAWSRTSGQPQHF.

This clone occurred once. The chain uses TRBV10-3 and TRBJ1-2; TRBD1 matches 7 bases. There are 15 residues in the CDR3. V lost 5 bases and J lost 6; bases outside the gene matches: 12. Germline V gene data show CDR1 as ENHRY and CDR2 as SYGVKD. This CDR3 reads CAISKGQILWDGYTF. CDR3 bases: TGTGCCATCAGTAAGGGACAGATTCTATGGGATGGCTACACCTTC.

About this clone: An end of the junction differs from the germline gene, which may be a read error. The chain combines TRBV9 with TRBJ2-7; a possible D gene is TRBD2 (5 bases). This CDR3 has 13 amino acids. Germline V gene lookup returns CDR1 SGDLS and CDR2 YYNGEE. In DNA form, the CDR3 reads TGTGCCAGCAGCCCCAGACTAAACGGGAATCTGGTCTTC. It is translated as CASSPRLNGNLVF.

This clone appeared once. The chain employs TRBV6-2 or TRBV6-3 and TRBJ1-1; the D is unclear. The CDR3 is 13 amino acids. Germline CDR1 reads MNHEY; CDR2 reads SVGEGT. Trimming left V 10 bases short and J 1 base short, with 13 bases between. CDR3 nucleotide sequence: TGTGCCACCAGCATCATCCCGAACACTGAAGCTTTCTTT. Translation: CATSIIPNTEAFF.

The V gene is TRBV7-2, the J gene TRBJ2-3, with 8 positions matching TRBD2. Looked up from germline, CDR1 is SGHTA and CDR2 is FQGNSA. This CDR3 spans 18 amino acids. V dropped 0 bases and J dropped 4; count of bases not matched to a gene: 12. CDR3 in DNA: TGTGCCAGCAGCTTAGCGAGAAGGAGCGGGAGAGGGGCAGATACGCAGTATTTT. Amino acids: CASSLARRSGRGADTQYF.

V usage is TRBV19 and J usage is TRBJ2-1, with 9 bases fitting TRBD2. J lost 9 bases, V lost 6 bases, and 12 bases had no gene match. This CDR3 spans 15 amino acids. Looked up from germline, CDR1 is LNHDA and CDR2 is SQIVND (reference sequence). The CDR3, as DNA: TGTGCCAGTAGATCCGGAGCGGGAGGAAAGATTGAGCAGTTCTTC. Protein sequence: CASRSGAGGKIEQFF.

The genes are TRBV9 and TRBJ2-7, with D perhaps TRBD2 (6 bases). The CDR3 has 15 residues. Germline-derived CDR1 and CDR2 are SGDLS and YYNGEE. The V end was cut by 0 bases, the J end by 1 base, with 11 bases between. The CDR3 is CASSVEAGSSYEQYF. The CDR3 nucleotides are TGTGCCAGCAGCGTAGAGGCCGGGAGTTCCTACGAGCAGTACTTC. Based on the CDR3 plus reference TRBV9 and TRBJ2-7, the full variable domain is DSGVTQTPKHLITATGQRVTLRCSPRSGDLSVYWYQQSLDQGLQFLIQYYNGEERAKGNILERFSAQQFPDLHSELNLSSLELGDSALYFCASSVEAGSSYEQYFGPGTRLTVT.

The genes are TRBV5-1 and TRBJ2-1; D unclear. The CDR3 is made up of 14 amino acids. The germline CDR1 and CDR2 sequences are SGHRS and YFSETQ. Between the trimmed V and J ends, which lost 2 bases and 4 bases, there was a span of 10 bases. The CDR3 DNA reads TGCGCCAGCAGCTTCCTCCCAGATTACAATGAGCAGTTCTTC. It encodes CASSFLPDYNEQFF.

The rearrangement joins TRBV5-5 to TRBJ2-3; D ambiguous. CDR1 is SGHKS and CDR2 is YYEKEE in the germline V gene (reference sequence). Trimming removed 2 bases at V and 2 bases at J, with 12 bases between. The CDR3 length is 15 residues. The CDR3 DNA sequence: TGTGCCAGCAGCTTATCAGCGCTTTACACAGATACGCAGTATTTT. Translating gives CASSLSALYTDTQYF.

The chain links TRBV28 to TRBJ1-2; unclear D gene. This CDR3 has 13 amino acids. Between the trimmed V and J ends, which lost 1 base and 4 bases, there was a span of 7 bases. Germline CDR1 reads MDHEN; CDR2 reads SYDVKM. As DNA, the CDR3 is TGTGCCAGCAGTTTATTCCGCAGCTATGGCTACACCTTC. Its translation: CASSLFRSYGYTF.

The chain uses TRBV10-3 and TRBJ1-6, with TRBD1 as a possible D gene (5 bases). V lost 7 bases and J 10 bases, leaving 14 bases between the germline ends. The CDR3 runs to 13 residues. Germline CDR1 and CDR2: ENHRY and SYGVKD. The CDR3 DNA sequence: TGTGCCATCACCCAGGGTATTGGGTCACCCCTCCACTTT. Protein: CAITQGIGSPLHF.

V and J are TRBV14 and TRBJ2-5; D perhaps matches TRBD1 (5 bases). The CDR3 length is 16 residues. Germline V lookup: CDR1 SGHDN, CDR2 FVKESK. Trimming shortened V by 4 bases and J by 0 bases, and 15 bases separated the two germline ends. The chain's CDR3 is CASSPLPTVYQETQYF. Written as DNA, the CDR3 is TGTGCCAGCAGCCCTCTCCCGACAGTGTACCAAGAGACCCAGTACTTC.

This rearrangement joins TRBV4-1 to TRBJ2-7; 7 nucleotides agree with TRBD1. The CDR3 has 14 amino acids. The germline CDR1 and CDR2 sequences are MGHRA and YSYEKL. V was pared by 6 bases and J by 4 bases, with 9 bases of the junction left unmatched. CDR3 residues: CASSLRRGQYEQYF. DNA of the CDR3: TGCGCCAGCAGTCTACGACGGGGACAGTACGAGCAGTACTTC.

This clone was picked up one time. J is TRBJ2-1 and V is TRBV28; TRBD2 aligns across 14 bases. With V trimmed by 8 bases and J by 9 bases, 9 bases remained unmatched. The CDR3 has 15 residues. Germline values: CDR1 MDHEN, CDR2 SYDVKM. The CDR3 bases are TGTGCCAGCCGATCCGGGACTAGCGGGAGTTCTGAGCAGTTCTTC. Translation: CASRSGTSGSSEQFF.

This rearrangement joins TRBV19 to TRBJ1-6; D is ambiguous. Trimming cost V 2 bases and J 10 bases, with 6 bases left between them. The CDR3 runs to 12 residues. Germline values: CDR1 LNHDA, CDR2 SQIVND (reference sequence). The CDR3 nucleotides are TGTGCCAGTAGTATAAGCTGGTCACCCCTCCACTTT. Amino acid sequence: CASSISWSPLHF.

This chain links TRBV5-8 with TRBJ1-4; 9 bases fit TRBD1. This CDR3 comprises 15 residues. The V and J ends lost 3 bases and 5 bases, in that order; junction bases with no gene match: 5. Germline V gives CDR1 SGHTS, CDR2 YDEGEE. As DNA, the CDR3 is TGTGCCAGCAGCTCCGGACAGGGGATGAATGAAAAACTGTTTTTT. Translation gives CASSSGQGMNEKLFF.

The chain recombines TRBV12-3 or TRBV12-4 with TRBJ2-7; TRBD1 matches 7 bases. The length of the CDR3 is 12 residues. The CDR3 loop reads CGRDRLSYEQYF. The CDR3, as DNA: TGTGGTAGGGACAGATTATCCTACGAGCAGTACTTC.

CDR3 DNA: TGTGCCATCAGTGTAGGACAGGGGGCCGATCAGCCCCAGCATTTT. It yields the protein CAISVGQGADQPQHF. The rearrangement links TRBV10-3 to TRBJ1-5, with 11 positions matching TRBD1. The CDR3 loop spans 15 amino acids. The V and J ends lost 4 bases and 5 bases, in that order; junction bases with no gene match: 4. Germline values: CDR1 ENHRY, CDR2 SYGVKD.

The chain has TRBV19 and TRBJ2-2, with 7 bases aligning to TRBD1. Germline V lookup: CDR1 LNHDA, CDR2 SQIVND (reference sequence). The trim removed 5 bases at V and 0 bases at J, leaving 15 bases unmatched. The CDR3 has 19 amino acids. CDR3 amino acids: CASSRPPGQLISNTGELFF. The DNA of the CDR3 is TGTGCCAGTAGTCGCCCACCGGGACAGTTAATATCGAACACCGGGGAGCTGTTTTTT.